The clone carrying this T cell receptor (beta chain) turned up a few times. Clones were read by immunoSEQ multiplex PCR, and TCRdb kept only the in-frame ones, dropping some. The repertoire holds approximately 190,000 clones, with 70% to 90% as singletons. These data belong to a study of blood T cell repertoires in COVID-19. From germline, CDR1 is MNHEY and CDR2 SMNVEV (reference sequence). This CDR3 comprises 16 residues. The V and J ends lost 3 bases and 5 bases, in that order; junction bases with no gene match: 7. The receptor was derived from a woman in her forties who had recovered from COVID-19. The chain couples TRBV27 to TRBJ2-2; TRBD2 agrees at 9 bases. Material: peripheral blood. The chain's CDR3 is CASSFDSGRGTGELFF. CDR3 DNA: TGTGCCAGCAGTTTTGATAGCGGGAGAGGTACCGGGGAGCTGTTTTTT.